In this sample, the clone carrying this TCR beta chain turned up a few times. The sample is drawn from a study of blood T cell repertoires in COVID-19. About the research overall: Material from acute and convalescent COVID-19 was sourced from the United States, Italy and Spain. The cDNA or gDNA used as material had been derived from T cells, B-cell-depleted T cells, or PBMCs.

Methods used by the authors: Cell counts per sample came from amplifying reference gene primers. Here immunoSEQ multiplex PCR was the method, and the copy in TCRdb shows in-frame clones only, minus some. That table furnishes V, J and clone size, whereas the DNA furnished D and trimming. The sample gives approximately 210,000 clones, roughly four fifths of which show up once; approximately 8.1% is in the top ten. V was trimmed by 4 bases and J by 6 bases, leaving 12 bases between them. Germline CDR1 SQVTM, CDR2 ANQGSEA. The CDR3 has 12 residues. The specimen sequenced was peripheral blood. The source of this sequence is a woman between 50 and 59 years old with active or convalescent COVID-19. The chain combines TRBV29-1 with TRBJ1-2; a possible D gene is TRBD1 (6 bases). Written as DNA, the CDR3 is TGCAGCGTTGGTGGGGGCGCTAATGGCTACACCTTC. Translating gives CSVGGGANGYTF.